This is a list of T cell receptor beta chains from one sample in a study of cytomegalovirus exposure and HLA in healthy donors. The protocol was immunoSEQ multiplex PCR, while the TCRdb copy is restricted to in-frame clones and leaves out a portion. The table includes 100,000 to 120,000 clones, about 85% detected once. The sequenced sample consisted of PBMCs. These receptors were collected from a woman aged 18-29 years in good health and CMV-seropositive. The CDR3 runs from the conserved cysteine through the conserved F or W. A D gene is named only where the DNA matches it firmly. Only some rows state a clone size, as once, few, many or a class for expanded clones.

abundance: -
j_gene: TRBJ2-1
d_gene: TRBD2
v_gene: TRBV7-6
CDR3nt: TGTGCCAGCAGTCCAAGCGGGACCTACAATGAGCAGTTCTTC
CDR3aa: CASSPSGTYNEQFF

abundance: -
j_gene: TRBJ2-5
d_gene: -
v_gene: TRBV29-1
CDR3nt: TGCAGCGTTGTGGTCTCTGTACAGGGAAGAGAGACCCAGTACTTC
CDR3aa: CSVVVSVQGRETQYF

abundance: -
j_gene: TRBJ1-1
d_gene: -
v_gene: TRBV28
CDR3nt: TGTGCCAGCCAGGTGGGGGGATGGGCAGCTTTCTTT
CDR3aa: CASQVGGWAAFF

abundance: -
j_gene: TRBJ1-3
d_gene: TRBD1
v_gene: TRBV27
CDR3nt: TGTGCCAGCAGTTTATCCTTGGGACAGGGAAGGGGAAACACCATATATTTT
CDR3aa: CASSLSLGQGRGNTIYF

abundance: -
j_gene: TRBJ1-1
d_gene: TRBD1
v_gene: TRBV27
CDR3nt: TGTGCCAGCAGAACAGGGGGCGTCCACACTGAAGCTTTCTTT
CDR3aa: CASRTGGVHTEAFF

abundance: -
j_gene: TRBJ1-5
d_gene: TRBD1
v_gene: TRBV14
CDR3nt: TGTGCCAGCAGCCCCACGGACAGGGATGGTCAGCCCCAGCATTTT
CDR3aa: CASSPTDRDGQPQHF

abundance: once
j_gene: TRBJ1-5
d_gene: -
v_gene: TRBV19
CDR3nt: TGTGCCAGTGAACAGAATAGCAATCAGCCCCAGCATTTT
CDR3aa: CASEQNSNQPQHF

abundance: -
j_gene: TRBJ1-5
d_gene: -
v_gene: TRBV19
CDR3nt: TGTGCCAGTACCTTAGGAGGGAATCAGCCCCAGCATTTT
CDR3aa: CASTLGGNQPQHF

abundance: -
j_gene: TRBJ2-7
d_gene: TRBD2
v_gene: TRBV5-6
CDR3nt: TGTGCCAGCAGCTCCTCCGCGGGGGATGGTAGGGAGCAGTACTTC
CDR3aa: CASSSSAGDGREQYF

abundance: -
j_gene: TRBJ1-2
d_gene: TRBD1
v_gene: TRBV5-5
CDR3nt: TGTGCCAGCAGATTAGGACAGGGGAGCTATGGCTACACCTTC
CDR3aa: CASRLGQGSYGYTF

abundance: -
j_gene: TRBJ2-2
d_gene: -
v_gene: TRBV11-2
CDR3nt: TGTGCCAGCAGCCCCCTCCCCGGGGAGCTGTTTTTT
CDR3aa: CASSPLPGELFF

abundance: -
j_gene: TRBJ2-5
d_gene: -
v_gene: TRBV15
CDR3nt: TGTGCCACCAGCAGAGCTGAGGTTTCAGAGACCCAGTACTTC
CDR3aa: CATSRAEVSETQYF

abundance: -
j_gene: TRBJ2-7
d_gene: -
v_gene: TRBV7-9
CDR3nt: TGTGCCAGCAGCTTAGATGGGCGTTACGAGCAGTACTTC
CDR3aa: CASSLDGRYEQYF

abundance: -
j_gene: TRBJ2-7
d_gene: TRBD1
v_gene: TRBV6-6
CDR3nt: TGTGCCAGCAGTAAACAGGGGAAGAGCTCCTACGAGCAGTACTTC
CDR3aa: CASSKQGKSSYEQYF

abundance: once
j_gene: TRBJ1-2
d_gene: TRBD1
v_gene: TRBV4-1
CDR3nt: TGCGCCAGCAGCCAAGAGGGACAGGGAGGCTATGGCTACACCTTC
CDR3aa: CASSQEGQGGYGYTF

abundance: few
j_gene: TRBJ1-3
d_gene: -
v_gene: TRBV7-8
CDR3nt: TGTGCCAGCAGCCGGGATCCTTCTGGAAACACCATATATTTT
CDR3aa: CASSRDPSGNTIYF

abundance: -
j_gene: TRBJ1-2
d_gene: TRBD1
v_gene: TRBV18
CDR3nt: TGTGCCAGCTCACCATTGGACAGGGGGCTAAACTATGGCTACACCTTC
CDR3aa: CASSPLDRGLNYGYTF

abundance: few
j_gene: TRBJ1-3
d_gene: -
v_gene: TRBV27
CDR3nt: TGTGCCAGCAGTTTGAATCAGGGGAGCTCTGGAAACACCATATATTTT
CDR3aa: CASSLNQGSSGNTIYF

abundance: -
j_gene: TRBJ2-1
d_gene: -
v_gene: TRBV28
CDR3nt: TGTGCCAGCAGTTCAGGGTTCAATGAGCAGTTCTTC
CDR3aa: CASSSGFNEQFF

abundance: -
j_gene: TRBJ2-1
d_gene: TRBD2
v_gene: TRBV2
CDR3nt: TGTGCCAGCACCCTCGGGAGGGGGTGGGAAAATGAGCAGTTCTTC
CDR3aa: CASTLGRGWENEQFF

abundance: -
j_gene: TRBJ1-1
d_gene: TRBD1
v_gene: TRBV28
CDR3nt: TGTGCCAGCAGTTTACCTCAGGGGGCGGGACAGGCTGAAGCTTTCTTT
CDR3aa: CASSLPQGAGQAEAFF

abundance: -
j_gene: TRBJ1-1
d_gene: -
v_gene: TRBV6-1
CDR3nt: TGTGCCAGCACCGTGAACACTGAAGCTTTCTTT
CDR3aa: CASTVNTEAFF

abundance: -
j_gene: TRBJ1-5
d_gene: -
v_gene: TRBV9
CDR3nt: TGTGCCAGCAGCCCAGGAGGGAGGGGTAATCAGCCCCAGCATTTT
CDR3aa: CASSPGGRGNQPQHF

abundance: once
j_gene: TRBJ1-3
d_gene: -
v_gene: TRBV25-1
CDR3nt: TGTGCCAGCAGTGAACCCAGGGGATCTGGAAACACCATATATTTT
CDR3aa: CASSEPRGSGNTIYF

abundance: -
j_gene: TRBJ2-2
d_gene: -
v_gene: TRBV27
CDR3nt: TGTGCCACCCAAGGGGGGGGCCGACAGACCGGGGAGCTGTTTTTT
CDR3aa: CATQGGGRQTGELFF

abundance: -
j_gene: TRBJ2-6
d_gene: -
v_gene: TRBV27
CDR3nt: TGTGCCAGCAGTTTAACTGCCATCTCTGGGGCCAACGTCCTGACTTTC
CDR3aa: CASSLTAISGANVLTF

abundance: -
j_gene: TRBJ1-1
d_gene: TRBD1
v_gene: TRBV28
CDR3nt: TGTGCCAGCAGTTTACCACCGACAGGGCACACTGAAGCTTTCTTT
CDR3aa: CASSLPPTGHTEAFF

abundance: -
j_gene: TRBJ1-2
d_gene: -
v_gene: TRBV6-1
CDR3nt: TGTGCCAGCACCGACTCAGGCGACAGAGGCTACACCTTC
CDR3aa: CASTDSGDRGYTF

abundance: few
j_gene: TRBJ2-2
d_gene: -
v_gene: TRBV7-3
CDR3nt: TGTGCCAGCAGCTTACCAGGCACCGGGGAGCTGTTTTTT
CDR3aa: CASSLPGTGELFF

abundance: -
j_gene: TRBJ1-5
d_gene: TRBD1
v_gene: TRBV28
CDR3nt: TGTGCCAGCAGTTTAACCGTTGGGACAGCCAATCAGCCCCAGCATTTT
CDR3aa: CASSLTVGTANQPQHF

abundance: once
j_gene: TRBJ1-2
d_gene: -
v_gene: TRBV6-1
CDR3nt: TGTGCCAGCAGTGTAGGACAGCAACTTAACTATGGCTACACCTTC
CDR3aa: CASSVGQQLNYGYTF

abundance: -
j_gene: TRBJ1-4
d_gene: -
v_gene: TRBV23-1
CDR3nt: TGCGCCAGCAGTCAATCTTCCAGCGGTAATGAAAAACTGTTTTTT
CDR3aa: CASSQSSSGNEKLFF

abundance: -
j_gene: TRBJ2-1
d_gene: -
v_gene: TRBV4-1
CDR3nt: TGCGCCAGCAGCCAAGTCCCCACCGTTCTGGACAGCAATGAGCAGTTCTTC
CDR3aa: CASSQVPTVLDSNEQFF

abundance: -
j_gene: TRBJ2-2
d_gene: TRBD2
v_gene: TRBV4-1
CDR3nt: TGCGCCAGCAGCCCTGGGGGACTAGCGGGGGGTAACACCGGGGAGCTGTTTTTT
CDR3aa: CASSPGGLAGGNTGELFF

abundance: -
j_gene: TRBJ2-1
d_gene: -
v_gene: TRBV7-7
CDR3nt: TGTGCCAGCAGCTTCTCTGCGGTTGGTGAGCAGTTCTTC
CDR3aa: CASSFSAVGEQFF

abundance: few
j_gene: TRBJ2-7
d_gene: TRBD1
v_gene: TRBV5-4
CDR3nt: TGTGCCAGCAGCTCGGGTACAGGGGGCCCCCCCTACGAGCAGTACTTC
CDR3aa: CASSSGTGGPPYEQYF

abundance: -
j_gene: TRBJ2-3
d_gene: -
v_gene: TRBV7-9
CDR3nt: TGTGCCAGCAGCTTACTTCCAGATACGCAGTATTTT
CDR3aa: CASSLLPDTQYF